What follows are 7 T cell receptor beta chains derived from one specimen sequenced in a study of blood T cells in healthy people across ages. Then a second PCR, running roughly 7 to 11 cycles, was carried out with a sample-barcoded 5' primer and a J-beta primer mix. Each CDR3 protein gets one entry after TCRdb re-called the 5' RACE reads with MiXCR. The top ten hold under 25% of the sample, which has over 1,500,000 distinct CDR3 sequences, about two fifths seen once. Sequencing was carried out using blood. The receptors here all came from a human donor in good health.

V and J are TRBV4-2 and TRBJ2-3; D not certain. The CDR3 is 15 residues long. Between the trimmed V and J ends, which lost 2 bases and 5 bases, there was a span of 14 bases. In germline, CDR1 is LGHNA, CDR2 YNFKEQ. The CDR3 here is CASSQTSVEKDTQYF. CDR3 DNA sequence: TGTGCCAGCAGCCAAACCAGCGTTGAGAAAGATACGCAGTATTTT.

This clonotype appeared a few times. The rearrangement joins TRBV6-1 to TRBJ2-1; no clear D. The CDR3 loop spans 13 amino acids. CDR1 MNHNS and CDR2 SASEGT come from the germline V gene. With 7 bases removed from V and 3 bases from J, the gap between germline ends came to 10 bases. The CDR3: CASKTPVYNEQFF. As DNA, the CDR3 is TGTGCCAGCAAGACCCCGGTCTACAATGAGCAGTTCTTC.

The rearrangement uses TRBV6-2 or TRBV6-3 and TRBJ2-5; 9 bases fit TRBD2. The CDR3 totals 17 residues. The V and J ends lost 4 bases and 1 base, in that order; junction bases with no gene match: 10. In germline, CDR1 is MNHEY, CDR2 SVGEGT. In nucleotides, the CDR3 is TGTGCCAGCAGTTGCGAGATAGCGGGGGAGTTCCAAGAGACCCAGTACTTC. It specifies CASSCEIAGEFQETQYF.

The chain joins TRBV28 to TRBJ2-1, with 7 positions matching TRBD2. Germline values: CDR1 MDHEN, CDR2 SYDVKM. Trimming at V came to 8 bases and at J to 1 base, leaving 14 bases not matched to a gene. CDR3 length: 17 residues. This chain's CDR3 is CASAGGSGVPSYNEQFF. The DNA for the CDR3 is TGTGCCAGCGCCGGGGGGAGCGGGGTTCCATCCTACAATGAGCAGTTCTTC.

This clonotype showed up just a few times. The rearrangement joins TRBV6-1 to TRBJ1-2; D is uncertain. Trimming removed 2 bases at V and 2 bases at J, with 12 bases between. Germline V gives CDR1 MNHNS, CDR2 SASEGT. CDR3 length: 15 amino acids. The CDR3 region is CASSEPYIPNYGYTF. The CDR3 coding sequence is TGTGCCAGCAGTGAACCCTACATTCCAAACTATGGCTACACCTTC.

This clonotype was found a few times. The chain is built from TRBV29-1 and TRBJ2-7, with 11 nucleotides matching TRBD1. CDR1 and CDR2 (germline): SQVTM, ANQGSEA. J gave up 3 bases and V 6 bases, and 7 bases lay outside the gene matches. This CDR3 is 14 amino acids long. Here the CDR3 reads CSVGSGTGGYEQYF. CDR3 DNA sequence: TGCAGCGTGGGTTCCGGGACAGGGGGCTACGAGCAGTACTTC.

V gene TRBV3-1 combines with J gene TRBJ2-5; either TRBD1 or TRBD2 may supply D (6 bases each). The V end lost 0 bases, the J end lost 3 bases, and 11 bases lay between the germline ends. Germline V CDR1 and CDR2: LGHDT, YNNKEL (reference sequence). This CDR3 spans 15 amino acids. The DNA of the CDR3 is TGTGCCAGCAGCCAAGATCCCGGGGGCAAAGAGACCCAGTACTTC. Its protein product is CASSQDPGGKETQYF.